This T cell receptor beta chain stems from a study of blood T cell repertoires in COVID-19. Study in general: The United States, Italy and Spain provided the acute and convalescent COVID-19 samples. In each case, the material was cDNA or gDNA derived from T cells, B-cell-depleted T cells, or PBMCs.

Deletions cut 2 bases from V and 2 bases from J, with 9 bases between. The CDR3 is made up of 15 amino acids. From germline, CDR1 is LGHDT and CDR2 YNNKEL (reference sequence). In the original workflow: Amplification of reference gene primers was used by the study to estimate nucleated cell counts. Method: immunoSEQ multiplex PCR; TCRdb's copy keeps in-frame clones and lacks some. That table furnishes V, J and clone size, whereas the DNA furnished D and trimming. The top ten clones hold roughly 2.9% of a sample with 250,000 to 400,000 clones, roughly 88% of them seen once. This sequence originates from a woman aged 30 to 39 with COVID-19, enrolled during active disease. The chain employs TRBV3-1 (or the pseudogene TRBV3-2) and TRBJ2-2, with a tentative D call TRBD1 (6 bases). Sequencing input: peripheral blood. The CDR3 DNA follows: TGTGCCAGCAGCCAAACAGGGATAAACACCGGGGAGCTGTTTTTT. Its protein product is CASSQTGINTGELFF.